This T cell receptor (beta chain) was sequenced for a study of T cells in Graves' hyperthyroidism and ophthalmopathy. This clonotype has ten or more counts. Patients aged 18 to 65 with hyperthyroidism were newly diagnosed, with duration under 2 months. Clinical symptoms, serum thyroxine, TRAb, thyroid ultrasound and orbital computed tomography informed diagnoses. RNA transcripts provided the source from which TCR beta CDR3 regions were amplified. TCR CDR3 regions were first amplified by RT-PCR with HTBI primers. TCRdb called the multiplex PCR reads again in MiXCR, with one record for every CDR3 protein. The sample lists roughly 700,000 distinct CDR3 sequences, 17% occurring once. The CDR3 runs to 15 residues. Trimming pared 4 bases from V and 5 bases from J, leaving 17 bases between.

The sample comprised blood. The source is a man aged 50 to 59 with Graves' hyperthyroidism. The chain carries TRBV12-3 or TRBV12-4 and TRBJ1-2; possibly TRBD1 for D (5 bases). CDR3 in DNA: TGTGCCAGCAGTTCCTGGGGGGGGACCTCTTATGGCTACACCTTC. It yields the protein CASSSWGGTSYGYTF.